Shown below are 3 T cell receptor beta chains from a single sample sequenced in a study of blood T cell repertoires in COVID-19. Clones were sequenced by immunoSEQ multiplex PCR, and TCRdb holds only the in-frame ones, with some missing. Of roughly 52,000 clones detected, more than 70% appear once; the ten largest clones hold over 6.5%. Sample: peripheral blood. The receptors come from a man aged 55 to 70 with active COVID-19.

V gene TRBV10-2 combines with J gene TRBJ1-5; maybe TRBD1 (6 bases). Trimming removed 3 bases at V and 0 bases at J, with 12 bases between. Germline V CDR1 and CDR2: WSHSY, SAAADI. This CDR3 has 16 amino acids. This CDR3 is CASSDSTGVSNQPQHF. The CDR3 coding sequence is TGCGCCAGCAGTGACTCGACAGGAGTTAGCAATCAGCCCCAGCATTTT.

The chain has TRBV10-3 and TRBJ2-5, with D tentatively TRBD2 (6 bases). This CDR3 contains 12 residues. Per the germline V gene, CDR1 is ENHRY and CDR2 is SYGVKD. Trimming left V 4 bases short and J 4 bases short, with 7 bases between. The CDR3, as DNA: TGTGCCATCAGTGCCGGGGGAGAGACCCAGTACTTC. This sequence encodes CAISAGGETQYF.

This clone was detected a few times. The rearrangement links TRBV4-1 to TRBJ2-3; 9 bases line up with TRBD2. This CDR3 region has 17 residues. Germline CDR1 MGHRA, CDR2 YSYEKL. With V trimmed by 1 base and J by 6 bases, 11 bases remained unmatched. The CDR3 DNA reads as TGCGCCAGCAGCCAAGTCACACTAGCGGGCCAAGGGGATACGCAGTATTTT. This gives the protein CASSQVTLAGQGDTQYF.